Listed below are T cell receptor beta chains from one sample, sequenced in a study of molecular identifiers for immune sequencing clone quantification. MiXCR was run by TCRdb on the PCR reads, yielding one entry per CDR3 protein. The sample consists of tens of thousands of distinct CDR3 sequences, 17% of them appearing once. Sequencing was carried out using naive CD8+ T cells from blood, with Jurkat cell RNA spiked in. These receptors came from a human donor in good health. Some libraries in this study had Jurkat cell RNA spiked in. Each CDR3 is given with its conserved first and last residue. Each record gives: V gene, clone size, D gene, J gene, CDR3 DNA, CDR3 protein. The D gene is left open where the match is weak. A row's size may be missing; if present it is once, few, many or a size class.

TRBV29-1	many	TRBD2	TRBJ2-7	TGCAGCGTTGAAGATGGGGAGGGAGTAGGATGGGAGCAGTACTTC	CSVEDGEGVGWEQYF
TRBV29-1	many	TRBD1	TRBJ2-3	TGCAGCGTTGAATGGACAGGGTCAACAGATACGCAGTATTTT	CSVEWTGSTDTQYF
TRBV11-2	many	TRBD1	TRBJ2-1	TGTGCCAGCAGCTCCTGGGACAGTTCCTACAATGAGCAGTTCTTC	CASSSWDSSYNEQFF
TRBV9	many	TRBD1	TRBJ2-2	TGTGCCAGCAGCCCCCGGGACAGGGAGGCCGGGGAGCTGTTTTTT	CASSPRDREAGELFF
TRBV9	many	-	TRBJ2-5	TGTGCCAGCAGCCCATGGGAAACCCAAGAGACCCAGTACTTC	CASSPWETQETQYF
TRBV29-1	many	-	TRBJ1-2	TGCAGCGTTGAACATGGGGGGTCCTATGGCTACACCTTC	CSVEHGGSYGYTF
TRBV5-1	many	TRBD2	TRBJ2-3	TGCGCCAGCAGCTTGGGGACTAGCGGTAGCACAGATACGCAGTATTTT	CASSLGTSGSTDTQYF
TRBV14	many	-	TRBJ1-2	TGTGCCAGCAGCCAAGCGGCCAGCATCTATGGCTACACCTTC	CASSQAASIYGYTF
TRBV15	many	-	TRBJ2-3	TGTGCCACCAGCCGTAGCGATAGCACAGATACGCAGTATTTT	CATSRSDSTDTQYF
TRBV19	many	-	TRBJ1-1	TGTGCCAGTAGCCCCGGGACGCTGATTATAATGAACACTGAAGCTTTCTTT	CASSPGTLIIMNTEAFF
TRBV2	many	-	TRBJ2-5	TGTGCCAGCCGAGGAGGGTACGAGACCCAGTACTTC	CASRGGYETQYF
TRBV6-5	many	-	TRBJ2-3	TGTGCCAGCAGTCCTCTAGAGACAGATACGCAGTATTTT	CASSPLETDTQYF
TRBV18	few	-	TRBJ2-7	TGTGCCAGCTCACCGCCCGACACCACAAACTACGAGCAGTACTTC	CASSPPDTTNYEQYF
TRBV3-1	many	-	TRBJ2-5	TGTGCCAGCAGCCAATTTCTGGAGACGGAGACCCAGTACTTC	CASSQFLETETQYF
TRBV4-1	many	-	TRBJ1-6	TGCGCCAGCAGCCAGGAAGGCCGGCTTTGGGGTTCACCCCTCCACTTT	CASSQEGRLWGSPLHF
TRBV30	many	-	TRBJ1-2	TGTGCCTCCAAGGGGCCCCCGGCTAACTATGGCTACACCTTC	CASKGPPANYGYTF
TRBV25-1	few	TRBD2	TRBJ2-3	TGTGCCAGCAGTGAATACGGGACTAGCACAGATACGCAGTGTTTT	CASSEYGTSTDTQCF
TRBV19	medium-sized	TRBD2	TRBJ2-7	TGTGCCAGTAGTCCCGGGGGGGACGAGCAGTACTTC	CASSPGGDEQYF
TRBV6-5	medium-sized	TRBD2	TRBJ2-3	TGTGCCAGCAGTCAGCTAGCGGGGAGCACAGATACGCAGTATTTT	CASSQLAGSTDTQYF
TRBV5-1	medium-sized	-	TRBJ2-3	TGCGCCAGCAGCTTGTCTTCTTCGACGATAGGAACAGATACGCAGTATTTT	CASSLSSSTIGTDTQYF
TRBV6-2/TRBV6-3	many	-	TRBJ2-7	TGTGCCAGCAGTTACTCGACCTTGACAGGAACCTACGAGCAGTACTTC	CASSYSTLTGTYEQYF
TRBV20-1	many	-	TRBJ2-3	TGCAGTGCTAGGCCTATTCGCGGGGAGGCGGAAGATACGCAGTATTTT	CSARPIRGEAEDTQYF
TRBV30	many	-	TRBJ1-2	TGTGCCTGGAGTTCTGGGCATGGCTACACCTTC	CAWSSGHGYTF
TRBV9	many	-	TRBJ2-3	TGTGCCAGCAGCGTAGGAGGGTTCGGCACAGATACGCAGTATTTT	CASSVGGFGTDTQYF
TRBV30	medium-sized	-	TRBJ2-7	TGTGCCTGGAGTGTACTTAACGAGCAGTACTTC	CAWSVLNEQYF
TRBV4-3	many	-	TRBJ1-5	TGCGCCAGCAGCCAAGATCGAGGTTCGGGTCAGCCCCAGCATTTT	CASSQDRGSGQPQHF
TRBV11-2	-	-	TRBJ1-1	TGTGCCAGCGGCCATCCGGACACTGAAGCTTTCTTT	CASGHPDTEAFF
TRBV5-6	many	-	TRBJ1-1	TGTGCCAGCAGCTGGGGAAGGGGTGATGAAGCTTTCTTT	CASSWGRGDEAFF
TRBV12-3/TRBV12-4	many	TRBD2	TRBJ2-3	TGTGCCAGCAGTTTTCTTGCTAGCGGGGGGCCGGATACGCAGTATTTT	CASSFLASGGPDTQYF
TRBV29-1	-	TRBD2	TRBJ2-3	TGCAGCGTTGAAGATGAGAGCGGGGGGTTTTTTGGCACAGATACGCAGTATTTT	CSVEDESGGFFGTDTQYF